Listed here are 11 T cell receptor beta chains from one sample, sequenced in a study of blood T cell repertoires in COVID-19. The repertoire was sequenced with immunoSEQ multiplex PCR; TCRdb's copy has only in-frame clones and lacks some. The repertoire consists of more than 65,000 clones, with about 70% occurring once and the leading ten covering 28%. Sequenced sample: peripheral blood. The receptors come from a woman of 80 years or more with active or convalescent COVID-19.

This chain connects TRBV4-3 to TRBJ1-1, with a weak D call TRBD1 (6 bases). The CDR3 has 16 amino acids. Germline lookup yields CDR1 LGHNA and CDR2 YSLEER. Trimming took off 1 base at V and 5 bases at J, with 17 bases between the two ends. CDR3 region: CASSQGISGERTEAFF. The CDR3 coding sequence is TGCGCCAGCAGCCAAGGGATTTCAGGGGAAAGGACTGAAGCTTTCTTT.

The CDR3 DNA reads as TGTGCCATCAGTTCAGGTGGGGATACGCAGTATTTT. This encodes CAISSGGDTQYF. This chain connects TRBV10-3 to TRBJ2-3; D remains unclear. V lost 5 bases, J lost 6 bases, and 9 bases lay in between. Looked up from germline, CDR1 is ENHRY and CDR2 is SYGVKD. There are 12 residues in the CDR3.

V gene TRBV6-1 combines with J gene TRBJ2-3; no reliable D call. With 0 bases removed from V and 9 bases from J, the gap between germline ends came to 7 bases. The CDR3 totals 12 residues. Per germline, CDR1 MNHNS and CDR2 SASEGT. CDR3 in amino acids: CASSEALGTQYF. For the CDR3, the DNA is TGTGCCAGCAGTGAAGCGTTGGGCACGCAGTATTTT.

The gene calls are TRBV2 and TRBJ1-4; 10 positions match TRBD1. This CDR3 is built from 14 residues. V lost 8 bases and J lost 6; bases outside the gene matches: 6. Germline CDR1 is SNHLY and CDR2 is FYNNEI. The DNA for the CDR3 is TGTGCCAGCGGGGAAGACAGGGGGCATGAAAAACTGTTTTTT. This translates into CASGEDRGHEKLFF.

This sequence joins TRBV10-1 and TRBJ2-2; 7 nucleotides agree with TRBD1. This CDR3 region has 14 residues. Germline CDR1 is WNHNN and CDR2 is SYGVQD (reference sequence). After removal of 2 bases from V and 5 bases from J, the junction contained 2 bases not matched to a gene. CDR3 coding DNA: TGCGCCAGCAGTGAGGAGACAGGGACCGGGGAGCTGTTTTTT. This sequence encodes CASSEETGTGELFF.

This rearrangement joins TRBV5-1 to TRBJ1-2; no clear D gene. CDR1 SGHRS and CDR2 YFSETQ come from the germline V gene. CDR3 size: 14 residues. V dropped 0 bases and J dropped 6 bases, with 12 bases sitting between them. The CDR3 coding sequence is TGCGCCAGCAGCTTGGCCATGGGTGAGGATGGCTACACCTTC. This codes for CASSLAMGEDGYTF.

CDR3 bases: TGTGCCAGCAGGGGGAGGGGGGTTGATACGCAGTATTTT. This sequence encodes CASRGRGVDTQYF. The V call is TRBV3-1 (or the pseudogene TRBV3-2), the J call TRBJ2-3, with D maybe TRBD2 (7 bases). The CDR3 covers 13 residues. V lost 6 bases and J 6 bases, leaving 13 bases between the germline ends. Germline-derived CDR1 and CDR2 are LGHDT and YNNKEL (reference sequence).

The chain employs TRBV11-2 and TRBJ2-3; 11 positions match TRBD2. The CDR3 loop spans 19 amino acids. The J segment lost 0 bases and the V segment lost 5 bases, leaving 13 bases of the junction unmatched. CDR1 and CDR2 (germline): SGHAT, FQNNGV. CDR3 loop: CASSPRIAGGGPSTDTQYF. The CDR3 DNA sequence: TGTGCCAGCAGCCCCCGAATAGCGGGGGGGGGCCCTAGCACAGATACGCAGTATTTT.

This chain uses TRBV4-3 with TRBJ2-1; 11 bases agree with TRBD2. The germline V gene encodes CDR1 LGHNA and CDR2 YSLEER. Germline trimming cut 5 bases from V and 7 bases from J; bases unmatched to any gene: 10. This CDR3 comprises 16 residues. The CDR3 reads CASSVGRLAGINEQFF. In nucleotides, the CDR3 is TGCGCCAGCAGCGTCGGTCGACTAGCGGGGATTAATGAGCAGTTCTTC.

Here the CDR3 DNA reads TGCGCCAGCAGTTTGTCGGGGCAAGAGACCCAGTACTTC. As protein: CASSLSGQETQYF. The rearrangement uses TRBV5-1 and TRBJ2-5; maybe TRBD2 (5 bases). Germline assignment: CDR1 SGHRS and CDR2 YFSETQ. Trimming stripped 5 bases from V and 2 bases from J, with 10 bases between. The CDR3 extends over 13 amino acids.

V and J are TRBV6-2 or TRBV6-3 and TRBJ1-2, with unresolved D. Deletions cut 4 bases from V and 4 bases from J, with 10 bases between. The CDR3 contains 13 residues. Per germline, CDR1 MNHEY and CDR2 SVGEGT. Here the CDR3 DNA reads TGTGCCAGCAGTTCGCCGGGAGGCTATGGCTACACCTTC. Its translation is CASSSPGGYGYTF.